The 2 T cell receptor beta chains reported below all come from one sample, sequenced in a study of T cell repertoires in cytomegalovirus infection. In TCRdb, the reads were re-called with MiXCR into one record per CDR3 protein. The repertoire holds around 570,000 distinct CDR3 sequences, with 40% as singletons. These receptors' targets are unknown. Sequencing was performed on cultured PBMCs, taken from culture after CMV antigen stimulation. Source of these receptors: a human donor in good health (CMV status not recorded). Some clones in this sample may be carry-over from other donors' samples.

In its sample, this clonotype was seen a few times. The CDR3 nucleotides are TGTGCCAGCAGCCCAAGCCGACTAGCGGGGACGAACACCGGGGAGCTGTTTTTT. This codes for CASSPSRLAGTNTGELFF. The genes are TRBV7-8 and TRBJ2-2; 11 positions match TRBD2. CDR1 is SGHVS and CDR2 is FQNEAQ in the germline V gene. V trimming: 5 bases; J trimming: 0 bases; junction bases outside the gene matches: 8. The CDR3 covers 18 residues.

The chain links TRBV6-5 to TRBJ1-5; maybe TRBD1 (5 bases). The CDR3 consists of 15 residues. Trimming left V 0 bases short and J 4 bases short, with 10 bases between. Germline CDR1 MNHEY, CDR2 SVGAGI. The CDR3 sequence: CASSYSFRANQPQHF. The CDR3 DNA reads TGTGCCAGCAGTTACTCATTCAGGGCAAATCAGCCCCAGCATTTT.